Reported below is one T cell receptor (beta chain). The sample comes from a study of shared clonotypes between healthy human individuals. Trimming took off 7 bases at V and 2 bases at J, with 20 bases between the two ends. The CDR3 runs 16 residues. Germline V gene lookup returns CDR1 SGHTA and CDR2 FQGNSA. Assay used: immunoSEQ multiplex PCR; TCRdb lists only in-frame clones, some missing. This sample carries about 510,000 clones, 60% to 80% of them seen once, and the ten largest clones take 12%. Donors had no recently reported acute infections or vaccinations and were HIV-negative. Each unsorted sample relied on roughly 84 million PBMCs as its source of genomic DNA.

This chain connects TRBV7-2 to TRBJ2-5; D might be TRBD1 or TRBD2, each matching 7 bases. This receptor was obtained from a woman aged 35 to 49 in good health. Some clones in this sample may be carry-over from other donors' samples. Source material: PBMCs. In DNA form, the CDR3 reads TGTGCCAGCACTCAGGGGGGAGGGGGCGGTCAAGAGACCCAGTACTTC. It specifies CASTQGGGGGQETQYF.